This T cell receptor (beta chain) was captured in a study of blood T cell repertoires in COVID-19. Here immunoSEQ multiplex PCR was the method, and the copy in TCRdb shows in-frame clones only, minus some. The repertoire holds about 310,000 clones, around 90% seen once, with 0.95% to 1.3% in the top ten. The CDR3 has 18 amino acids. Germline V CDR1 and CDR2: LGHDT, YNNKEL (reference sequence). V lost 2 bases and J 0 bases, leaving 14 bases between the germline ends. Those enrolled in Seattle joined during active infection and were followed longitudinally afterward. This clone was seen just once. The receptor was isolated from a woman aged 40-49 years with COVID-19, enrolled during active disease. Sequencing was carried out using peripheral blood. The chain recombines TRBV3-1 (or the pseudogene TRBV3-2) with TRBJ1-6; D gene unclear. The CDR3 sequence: CASSQRSGRSSYNSPLHF. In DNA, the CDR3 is TGTGCCAGCAGCCAAAGGAGCGGACGGAGCTCCTATAATTCACCCCTCCACTTT.